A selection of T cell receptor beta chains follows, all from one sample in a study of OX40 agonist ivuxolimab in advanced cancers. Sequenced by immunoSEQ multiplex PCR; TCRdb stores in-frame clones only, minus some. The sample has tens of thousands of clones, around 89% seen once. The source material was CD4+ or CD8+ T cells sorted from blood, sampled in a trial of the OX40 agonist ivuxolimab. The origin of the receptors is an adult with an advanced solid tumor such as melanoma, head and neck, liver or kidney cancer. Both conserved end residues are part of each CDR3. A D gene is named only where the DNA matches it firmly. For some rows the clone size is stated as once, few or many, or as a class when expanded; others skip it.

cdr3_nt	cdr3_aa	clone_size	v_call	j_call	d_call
TGTGCCAGCAGCCTTACAGGCGACGAGCAGTACTTC	CASSLTGDEQYF	once	TRBV7-9	TRBJ2-7	NA
TGTGCCAGCTCACAGGGGGCTGGTAACACCGGGGAGCTGTTTTTT	CASSQGAGNTGELFF	NA	TRBV18	TRBJ2-2	TRBD1
TGTGCCAGCAGCTTGGTGGGGGGCGGAGAGCAGTACTTC	CASSLVGGGEQYF	NA	TRBV5-4	TRBJ2-7	NA
TGTGCCAGCAGAACGACAGGGGACGAGACCCAGTACTTC	CASRTTGDETQYF	NA	TRBV27	TRBJ2-5	TRBD1
TGTGCCAGCTCCGCGGGACAGTTCCAGCCCCAGCATTTT	CASSAGQFQPQHF	NA	TRBV18	TRBJ1-5	TRBD1
TGTGCCAGCAGCTTATTCGGGGGGAAAAACATTCAGTACTTC	CASSLFGGKNIQYF	NA	TRBV7-2	TRBJ2-4	TRBD2
TGTGCCAGCAGTGAGGGAGAGGGCTACACCTTC	CASSEGEGYTF	NA	TRBV2	TRBJ1-2	NA
TGCAGTGACCCCCGCGGCTACGAGCAGTACTTC	CSDPRGYEQYF	NA	TRBV20-1	TRBJ2-7	NA
TGTGCCAGCAGCTTAGCAGAGTACACTGAAGCTTTCTTT	CASSLAEYTEAFF	NA	TRBV7-9	TRBJ1-1	NA
TGTGCCAGCAGTGAGGGGGTGGCCGGGGAGCTGTTTTTT	CASSEGVAGELFF	NA	TRBV6-1	TRBJ2-2	NA
TGTGCCAGCAGCCAAAGCGTTGGGTTGAGGACCGGGGAGCTGTTTTTT	CASSQSVGLRTGELFF	NA	TRBV11-3	TRBJ2-2	NA
TGTGCCACCAGCAGTCCCACTGGACTAGCGATAGAGACCCAGTACTTC	CATSSPTGLAIETQYF	NA	TRBV15	TRBJ2-5	TRBD2
TGTGCCAGCAGCCCAGGGGACTCTGGGGCCAACGTCCTGACTTTC	CASSPGDSGANVLTF	NA	TRBV5-4	TRBJ2-6	NA
TGTGCCAGCAGTTACCACGGGACAGTTAACACCGGGGAGCTGTTTTTT	CASSYHGTVNTGELFF	once	TRBV6-5	TRBJ2-2	TRBD1
TGTGCCAGCAGTCCCCGGACTAGCGGGGTAGGTCAGTTCTTC	CASSPRTSGVGQFF	NA	TRBV28	TRBJ2-1	TRBD2
TGTGCCAGCAGCATGGGACTAGCGTGGAACAATGAGCAGTTCTTC	CASSMGLAWNNEQFF	NA	TRBV5-4	TRBJ2-1	TRBD2
TGTGCCAGCAGCCCCGGACTAGCGGGAAGGTACGAGCAGTACTTC	CASSPGLAGRYEQYF	NA	TRBV6-5	TRBJ2-7	TRBD2
TGTGCCAGCAGCCTCGGGACAGGGTGGGACACCGGGGAGCTGTTTTTT	CASSLGTGWDTGELFF	NA	TRBV5-6	TRBJ2-2	TRBD1
TGTGCCAGCTCACCAGGGGGGGTCGGGGAGACCCAGTACTTC	CASSPGGVGETQYF	NA	TRBV18	TRBJ2-5	TRBD2
TGTGCCAGCTCACTTCTCGGGACTAGCCGGCACGAGCAGTACTTC	CASSLLGTSRHEQYF	NA	TRBV18	TRBJ2-7	TRBD2
TGTGCCAGCAGCCAAGATCTTCAGGGGGGGCGGGGCGAGCAGTACTTC	CASSQDLQGGRGEQYF	once	TRBV4-2	TRBJ2-7	NA
TGCGCCAGCAGCTTGGGTGAGGTCACAGATACGCAGTATTTT	CASSLGEVTDTQYF	NA	TRBV5-1	TRBJ2-3	NA
TGTGCCAGCAGCCGGACAGGGGGCATTACCGGGGAGCTGTTTTTT	CASSRTGGITGELFF	NA	TRBV11-3	TRBJ2-2	TRBD1
TGTGCCAGCAGCCAGGGACAGCCGGGAGTGACCCAGTACTTC	CASSQGQPGVTQYF	NA	TRBV5-5	TRBJ2-5	NA
TGCGCCAGCAGTCAGGGGCCGGGGCAGCCCCAGCATTTT	CASSQGPGQPQHF	NA	TRBV23-1	TRBJ1-5	NA
TGTGCCAGTCGTTGGGGGGTGTCGGAAAAACTGTTTTTT	CASRWGVSEKLFF	once	TRBV19	TRBJ1-4	NA
TGCGCCAGCAGCTTGGGCGACTTCACGGATGGCTACACCTTC	CASSLGDFTDGYTF	NA	TRBV5-1	TRBJ1-2	NA
TGTGCCAGCAGTGTACAGGGGCCTAGGGACACTGAAGCTTTCTTT	CASSVQGPRDTEAFF	NA	TRBV6-1	TRBJ1-1	TRBD1
TGCGCCAGCAGCCCGACTAGCGGGGGGGCTATCGGGGAGCTGTTTTTT	CASSPTSGGAIGELFF	NA	TRBV4-1	TRBJ2-2	TRBD2
TGTGCCAGCAGCCGGGACTTCGGCTCCTACAATGAGCAGTTCTTC	CASSRDFGSYNEQFF	NA	TRBV6-5	TRBJ2-1	NA
TGTGCCAGCAGCGCCGGAGGAGGCACAGATACGCAGTATTTT	CASSAGGGTDTQYF	NA	TRBV9	TRBJ2-3	NA
TGTGCCAGCAGCACCGGGACTAGCGGGGTGGGTGGGGCTCACGAGCAGTACTTC	CASSTGTSGVGGAHEQYF	once	TRBV7-2	TRBJ2-7	TRBD2
TGTGCCAGCAGGGGACAGATCTCTGAATCACCCCTCCACTTT	CASRGQISESPLHF	NA	TRBV2	TRBJ1-6	TRBD1
TGTGCCAGCAGCTTGGACGGCTCCAACATTCAGTACTTC	CASSLDGSNIQYF	few	TRBV7-2	TRBJ2-4	NA
TGTGCCAGCAGCCATTTAAGGGCCAACGTCCTGACTTTC	CASSHLRANVLTF	NA	TRBV4-2	TRBJ2-6	NA
TGTGCCAGCAGTTACTCATTCGACAGGGGCGGCTACACCTTC	CASSYSFDRGGYTF	NA	TRBV6-6	TRBJ1-2	TRBD1
TGTGCCAGCGCCCTAGTCTTCTCAGAAAAACTGTTTTTT	CASALVFSEKLFF	once	TRBV27	TRBJ1-4	NA
TGTGCCAGCTCACCGGGACAGCTCGGCCCAATTGGGGCCAACGTCCTGACTTTC	CASSPGQLGPIGANVLTF	NA	TRBV18	TRBJ2-6	TRBD1
TGTGCCAGCAGCCCCGCCCTCTCCTACAATGAGCAGTTCTTC	CASSPALSYNEQFF	NA	TRBV7-2	TRBJ2-1	NA
TGTGCCAGTGGGCAACAGGGCCTAGGCGAGCAGTACTTC	CASGQQGLGEQYF	once	TRBV19	TRBJ2-7	NA
TGCGCCAGCAGCTTAGAGACAGGGGCCACCGGGGAGCTGTTTTTT	CASSLETGATGELFF	NA	TRBV5-1	TRBJ2-2	TRBD1
TGCAGCGTTGGAACAGACTATGGCTACACCTTC	CSVGTDYGYTF	NA	TRBV29-1	TRBJ1-2	NA
TGTGCCAGCAGCATAGGGACAGGGGGAGAGGGGAACATTCAGTACTTC	CASSIGTGGEGNIQYF	once	TRBV9	TRBJ2-4	TRBD1
TGTGCCAGCACCAGAACCACCTCGGCGGCCCACGAGCAGTACTTC	CASTRTTSAAHEQYF	NA	TRBV27	TRBJ2-7	NA
TGTGCCAGCAGCGCGCCCGGACTGGGAAGCACAGATACGCAGTATTTT	CASSAPGLGSTDTQYF	NA	TRBV7-9	TRBJ2-3	NA
TGTGCCAGCTCACCACCGGCGGGGCGGGACACTGAAGCTTTCTTT	CASSPPAGRDTEAFF	NA	TRBV18	TRBJ1-1	NA
TGCAGCGGTAGACAGATGAACACTGAAGCTTTCTTT	CSGRQMNTEAFF	few	TRBV29-1	TRBJ1-1	NA
TGTGCCAGTTCGGCAGGGGGCGGGAGGGGACAGCCCCAGCATTTT	CASSAGGGRGQPQHF	NA	TRBV19	TRBJ1-5	TRBD1
TGTGCCAGCAGCTTTAGCACAGATACGCAGTATTTT	CASSFSTDTQYF	few	TRBV11-3	TRBJ2-3	NA
TGTGCCAGCAGCGTGGACGGGGATAATCAGCCCCAGCATTTT	CASSVDGDNQPQHF	NA	TRBV11-3	TRBJ1-5	NA
TGTGCCATCAGCTTGACATTTGGAGGGGCCAACGTCCTGACTTTC	CAISLTFGGANVLTF	NA	TRBV10-3	TRBJ2-6	NA
TGTGCCAGCAGTTTCGGAAAAAGCGGGAGGGCCAACACCGGGGAGCTGTTTTTT	CASSFGKSGRANTGELFF	NA	TRBV6-9	TRBJ2-2	TRBD2
TGTGCCAGCAGCCCACAGGGATCCTCCTACGAGCAGTACTTC	CASSPQGSSYEQYF	NA	TRBV7-2	TRBJ2-7	NA
TGTGCCAGTAGTAAGGGAGGAACCTATGGCTACACCTTC	CASSKGGTYGYTF	NA	TRBV19	TRBJ1-2	NA
TGTGCCAACCCCTCGCTAGACGAGCAGTACTTC	CANPSLDEQYF	NA	TRBV7-9	TRBJ2-7	NA